These 21 T cell receptor beta chains were sequenced from one sample in a study of shared clonotypes between healthy human individuals (dated by TCRdb to about 2020). The library was prepared using the immunoSEQ multiplex PCR assay. TCRdb holds this immuneACCESS table with in-frame rearrangements only. Some clones are missing; in checked studies, unresolved V genes explain under half, and the rest has no known cause. The sample table contains nearly 1 million clones; only one count was recorded for around 80% of them. The ten biggest clones cover around 1.5% of the sample. The sequencing input was memory CD4+ T cells sorted from blood. The sample's cell subset or site label is to be understood as: CD45RA-negative fraction. These receptor sequences come from a man aged 18 to 30 in good health.

This chain joins TRBV18 and TRBJ2-7; perhaps TRBD1 as D (7 bases). CDR3 size: 15 residues. V was shortened by 7 bases and J by 5 bases, with 21 bases between the two germline ends. CDR1 is KGHSH and CDR2 is LQKENI in the germline V gene. DNA for the CDR3: TGTGCCAGCTTACCTTCCCAGGGGGAGGTAAACGAGCAGTACTTC. This encodes CASLPSQGEVNEQYF.

The genes are TRBV2 and TRBJ2-5; a weak D match, TRBD2 (6 bases). Germline loops: CDR1 SNHLY, CDR2 FYNNEI. The CDR3 covers 14 residues. V shed 4 bases and J shed 5 bases, with 14 bases lying between them. CDR3 DNA sequence: TGTGCCAGCAGTGCCGGGACGGGAGACGAGACCCAGTACTTC. Protein: CASSAGTGDETQYF.

V and J are TRBV27 and TRBJ1-2, with a possible D match to TRBD1 (5 bases). The CDR3 spans 19 residues. In germline, CDR1 is MNHEY, CDR2 SMNVEV (reference sequence). Trimming pared 2 bases from V and 8 bases from J, leaving 30 bases between. CDR3 in DNA: TGTGCCAGCAGTTTAAAAGGGGCCCTCCTACTCTCAGAAAATGGAGGCTACACCTTC. Translating it yields CASSLKGALLLSENGGYTF.

The chain is built from TRBV4-1 and TRBJ2-5; 7 bases are shared with TRBD2. V lost 1 base to trimming and J lost 4 bases; unmatched junction nucleotides: 6. Germline CDR1 and CDR2: MGHRA and YSYEKL. This CDR3 has 15 amino acids. The CDR3 loop reads CASSQGGRGTETQYF. The DNA for the CDR3 is TGCGCCAGCAGCCAAGGGGGGAGGGGAACAGAGACCCAGTACTTC.

A note on this clone: It may be a read error: a sequence one base away is much more abundant. The chain joins TRBV28 to TRBJ1-6, with D possibly being TRBD1 (6 bases). The CDR3 runs 15 residues. Trimming removed 5 bases from V and 0 bases from J, with 8 bases in between. Germline lookup yields CDR1 MDHEN and CDR2 SYDVKM. The CDR3 DNA sequence: TGTGCCAGCAGTACAGGGAGCTCCTATAATTCACCCCTCCACTTT. It specifies CASSTGSSYNSPLHF.

The chain joins TRBV7-2 to TRBJ1-3, with TRBD1 matching over 8 bases. CDR1 SGHTA and CDR2 FQGNSA come from the germline V gene. Germline trimming cut 7 bases from V and 5 bases from J; bases unmatched to any gene: 4. This CDR3 spans 13 amino acids. The chain's CDR3 is CASTGQGRNTIYF. CDR3 nucleotides: TGTGCCAGCACCGGACAGGGTAGAAACACCATATATTTT.

The chain uses TRBV7-2 and TRBJ2-1; D not resolved. This CDR3 contains 12 residues. Germline V CDR1 and CDR2: SGHTA, FQGNSA. V lost 5 bases and J 9 bases, leaving 11 bases between the germline ends. The CDR3 bases are TGTGCCAGCAGCCCCGACTCGGGTGAGCAGTTCTTC. This codes for CASSPDSGEQFF.

The genes are TRBV29-1 and TRBJ2-7; a possible D gene is TRBD1 (6 bases). Germline V lookup: CDR1 SQVTM, CDR2 ANQGSEA. V was pared by 2 bases and J by 5 bases, with 7 bases between. CDR3 length: 11 amino acids. The CDR3 nucleotides read TGCAGCGTTGAACAGGGGAACGAGCAGTACTTC. Translated: CSVEQGNEQYF.

The gene calls are TRBV2 and TRBJ1-6, with 9 bases identical to TRBD1. The V and J ends lost 6 bases and 8 bases, in that order; junction bases with no gene match: 5. This CDR3 is 14 amino acids long. The germline CDR1 and CDR2 sequences are SNHLY and FYNNEI. CDR3 residues: CASSRDRVDSPLHF. The CDR3 nucleotides read TGTGCCAGCAGCCGGGACAGGGTAGATTCACCCCTCCACTTT.

The chain combines TRBV5-6 with TRBJ2-5; weak D call: TRBD2 (6 bases). Trimming pared 4 bases from V and 7 bases from J, leaving 14 bases between. CDR3 length: 13 residues. The germline gives CDR1 SGHDT, CDR2 YYEEEE. In DNA form, the CDR3 reads TGTGCCAGCAGCCCCAGGGAGGATTGGACCCAGTACTTC. Translation gives CASSPREDWTQYF.

This chain links TRBV19 with TRBJ2-4, with a possible D match to TRBD2 (6 bases). CDR3 size: 15 residues. The V gene's germline CDR1 is LNHDA and CDR2 SQIVND (reference sequence). V was shortened by 1 base and J by 8 bases, with 15 bases between the two germline ends. CDR3 DNA sequence: TGTGCCAGTAGTATAGTAGGCCCGGGAGAAGACATTCAGTACTTC. Its translation: CASSIVGPGEDIQYF. The complete variable domain, with remaining parts taken from reference TRBV19 and TRBJ2-4, reads DGGITQSPKYLFRKEGQNVTLSCEQNLNHDAMYWYRQDPGQGLRLIYYSQIVNDFQKGDIAEGYSVSREKKESFPLTVTSAQKNPTAFYLCASSIVGPGEDIQYFGAGTRLSVL.

The chain employs TRBV5-6 and TRBJ2-7; 9 bases fit TRBD1. J was trimmed by 6 bases and V by 5 bases; bases with no gene match: 9. CDR1 is SGHDT and CDR2 is YYEEEE in the germline V gene. The CDR3 is made up of 14 amino acids. CDR3 region: CASSSGQGSREQYF. CDR3 nucleotide sequence: TGTGCCAGCAGTTCGGGACAGGGAAGTCGCGAGCAGTACTTC.

This clone was picked up a small number of times. V usage is TRBV7-2 and J usage is TRBJ2-1; D is possibly TRBD1 (5 bases). The V end was cut by 5 bases, the J end by 7 bases, with 15 bases between. Germline CDR1 is SGHTA and CDR2 is FQGNSA. The CDR3 spans 14 residues. For the CDR3, the DNA is TGTGCCAGCAGCGTTGGGGCAACCGCGAATGAGCAGTTCTTC. Encoded protein: CASSVGATANEQFF.

This chain joins TRBV5-1 and TRBJ2-2, with unresolved D. Germline assignment: CDR1 SGHRS and CDR2 YFSETQ. The CDR3 totals 14 residues. V was clipped by 0 bases and J by 6 bases, with 9 bases between them. DNA of the CDR3: TGCGCCAGCAGCTTGGGAGGAAGGGCCGGGGAGCTGTTTTTT. This codes for CASSLGGRAGELFF.

The rearrangement uses TRBV5-1 and TRBJ1-2; tentative D call: TRBD1 (5 bases). The CDR3 has 15 amino acids. The V gene's germline CDR1 is SGHRS and CDR2 YFSETQ. Deletions cut 0 bases from V and 4 bases from J, with 13 bases between. DNA for the CDR3: TGCGCCAGCAGCTTGGCCGTGGGGGTTAGCTATGGCTACACCTTC. Translation: CASSLAVGVSYGYTF.

This clone was detected only a few times. The chain employs TRBV30 and TRBJ2-5; no firm D call. Germline lookup yields CDR1 GTSNPN and CDR2 SVGIG (reference sequence). This CDR3 contains 11 residues. V lost 1 base and J 7 bases, leaving 7 bases between the germline ends. Here the CDR3 reads CAWSGTGTQYF. The CDR3 DNA follows: TGTGCCTGGAGTGGGACGGGGACCCAGTACTTC.

This chain connects TRBV6-5 to TRBJ2-3, with no clear D. The CDR3 contains 14 residues. Trimming took off 1 base at V and 2 bases at J, with 7 bases between the two ends. The V gene's germline CDR1 is MNHEY and CDR2 SVGAGI. CDR3 coding DNA: TGTGCCAGCAGTTACTTGCGGAACACAGATACGCAGTATTTT. This sequence encodes CASSYLRNTDTQYF.

The V gene is TRBV30, the J gene TRBJ1-5; no clear D gene. The V gene's germline CDR1 is GTSNPN and CDR2 SVGIG (reference sequence). V was trimmed by 4 bases and J by 4 bases, leaving 8 bases between them. CDR3 length equals 12 residues. CDR3 region: CAWKKVNQPQHF. The CDR3 nucleotides are TGTGCCTGGAAAAAGGTAAATCAGCCCCAGCATTTT.

To note about this clone: With only one base between it and a far larger clone, this is likely a read error. V usage is TRBV11-2 and J usage is TRBJ2-5; 11 bases are a match to TRBD1. The CDR3 spans 15 residues. V shed 5 bases, J shed 5 bases, and the junction held 7 bases outside the gene matches. The germline CDR1 and CDR2 sequences are SGHAT and FQNNGV. CDR3 sequence reads: CASSLGTGGRETQYF. CDR3 sequence (DNA): TGTGCCAGCAGCCTCGGGACAGGGGGTCGGGAGACCCAGTACTTC.

This chain joins TRBV2 and TRBJ2-7; D might be TRBD1 or TRBD2, each matching 5 bases. The V gene lost 6 bases and the J gene lost 7 bases, with 16 bases spanning the gap. Germline loops: CDR1 SNHLY, CDR2 FYNNEI. The CDR3 contains 13 residues. The CDR3 region is CASRQTGTWEQYF. The CDR3 nucleotides read TGTGCCAGCAGGCAGACTGGGACCTGGGAGCAGTACTTC.

This rearrangement joins TRBV20-1 to TRBJ2-7; D gene unclear. Germline values: CDR1 DFQATT, CDR2 SNEGSKA (reference sequence). The length of the CDR3 is 11 residues. V lost 0 bases and J 3 bases, leaving 3 bases between the germline ends. CDR3 sequence (DNA): TGCAGTGCTAGAGAAGACTACGAGCAGTACTTC. Translated: CSAREDYEQYF.